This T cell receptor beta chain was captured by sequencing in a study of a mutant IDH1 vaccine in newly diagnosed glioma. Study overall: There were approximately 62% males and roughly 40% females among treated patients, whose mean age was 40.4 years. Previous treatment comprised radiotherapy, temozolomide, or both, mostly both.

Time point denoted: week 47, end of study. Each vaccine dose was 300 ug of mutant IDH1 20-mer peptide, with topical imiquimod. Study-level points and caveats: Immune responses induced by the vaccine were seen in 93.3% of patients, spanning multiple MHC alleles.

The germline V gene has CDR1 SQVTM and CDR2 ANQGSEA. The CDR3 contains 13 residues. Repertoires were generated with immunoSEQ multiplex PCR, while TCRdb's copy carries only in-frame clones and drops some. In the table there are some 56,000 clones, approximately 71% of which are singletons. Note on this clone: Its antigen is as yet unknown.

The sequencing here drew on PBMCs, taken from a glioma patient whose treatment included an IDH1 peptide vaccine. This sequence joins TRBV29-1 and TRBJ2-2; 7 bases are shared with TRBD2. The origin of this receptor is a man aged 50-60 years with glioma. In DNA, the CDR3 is TGCGGGGGGGGTCGGGATTACACCGGGGAGCTGTTTTTT. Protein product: CGGGRDYTGELFF.